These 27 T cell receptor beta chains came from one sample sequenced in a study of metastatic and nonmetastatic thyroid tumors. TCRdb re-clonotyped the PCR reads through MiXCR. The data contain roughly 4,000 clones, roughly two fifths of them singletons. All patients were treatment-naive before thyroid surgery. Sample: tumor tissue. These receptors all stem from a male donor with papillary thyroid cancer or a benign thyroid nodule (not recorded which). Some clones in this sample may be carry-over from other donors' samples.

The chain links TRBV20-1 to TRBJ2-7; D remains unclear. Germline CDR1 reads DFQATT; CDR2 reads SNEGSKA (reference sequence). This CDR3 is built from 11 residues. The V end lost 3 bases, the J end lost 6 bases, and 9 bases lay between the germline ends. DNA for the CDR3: TGCAGTGCTAGGTGGGGAAGCGAGCAGTACTTC. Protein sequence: CSARWGSEQYF.

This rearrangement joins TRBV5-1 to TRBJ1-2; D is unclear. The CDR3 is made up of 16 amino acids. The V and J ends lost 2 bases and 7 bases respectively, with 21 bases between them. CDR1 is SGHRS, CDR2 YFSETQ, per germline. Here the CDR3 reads CASSLYRVPLGVGYTF. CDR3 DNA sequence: TGCGCCAGCAGCTTATACCGGGTTCCACTCGGAGTTGGCTACACCTTC.

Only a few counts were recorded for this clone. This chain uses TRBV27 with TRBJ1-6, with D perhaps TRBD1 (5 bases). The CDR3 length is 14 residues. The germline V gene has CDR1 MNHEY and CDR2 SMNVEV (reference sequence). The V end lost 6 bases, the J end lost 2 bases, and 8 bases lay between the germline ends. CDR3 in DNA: TGTGCCAGCAGGGACATAGCCTATAATTCACCCCTCCACTTT. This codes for CASRDIAYNSPLHF.

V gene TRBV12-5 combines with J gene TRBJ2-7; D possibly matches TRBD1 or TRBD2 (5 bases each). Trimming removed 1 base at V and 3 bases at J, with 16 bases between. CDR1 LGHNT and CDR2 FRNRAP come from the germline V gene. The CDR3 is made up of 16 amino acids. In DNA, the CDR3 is TGTGCTAGTGGTTTGGGGGGGTTGGACAATTACTACGAGCAGTACTTC. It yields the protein CASGLGGLDNYYEQYF.

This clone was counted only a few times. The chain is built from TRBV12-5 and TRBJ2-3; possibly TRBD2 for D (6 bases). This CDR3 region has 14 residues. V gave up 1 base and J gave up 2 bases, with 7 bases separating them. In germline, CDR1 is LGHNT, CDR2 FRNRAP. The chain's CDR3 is CASGLAGATDTQYF. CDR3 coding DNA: TGTGCTAGTGGTTTGGCGGGAGCCACAGATACGCAGTATTTT.

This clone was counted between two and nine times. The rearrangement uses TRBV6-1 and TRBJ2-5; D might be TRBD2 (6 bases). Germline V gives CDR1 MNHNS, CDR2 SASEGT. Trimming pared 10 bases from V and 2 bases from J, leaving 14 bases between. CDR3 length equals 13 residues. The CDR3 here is CAIAGPLQETQYF. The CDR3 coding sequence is TGTGCCATCGCGGGACCGTTACAAGAGACCCAGTACTTC.

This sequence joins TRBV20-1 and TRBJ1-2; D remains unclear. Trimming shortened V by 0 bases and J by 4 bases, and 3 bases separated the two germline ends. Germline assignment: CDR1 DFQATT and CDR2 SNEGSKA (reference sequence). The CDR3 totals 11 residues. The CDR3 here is CSAREPYGYTF. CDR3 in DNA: TGCAGTGCTAGAGAGCCCTATGGCTACACCTTC.

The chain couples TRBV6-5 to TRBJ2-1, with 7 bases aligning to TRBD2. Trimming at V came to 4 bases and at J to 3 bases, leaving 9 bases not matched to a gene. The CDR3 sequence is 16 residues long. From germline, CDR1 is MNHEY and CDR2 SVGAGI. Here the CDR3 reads CASSSDGAGVYNEQFF. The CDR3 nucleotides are TGTGCCAGCAGTTCGGACGGGGCGGGAGTCTACAATGAGCAGTTCTTC.

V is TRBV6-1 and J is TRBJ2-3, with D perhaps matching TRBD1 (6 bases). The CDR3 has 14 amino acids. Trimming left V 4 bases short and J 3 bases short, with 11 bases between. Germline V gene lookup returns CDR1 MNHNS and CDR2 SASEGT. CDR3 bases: TGTGCCAGCAGTGCCCCAGGGGCAACAGATACGCAGTATTTT. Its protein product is CASSAPGATDTQYF.

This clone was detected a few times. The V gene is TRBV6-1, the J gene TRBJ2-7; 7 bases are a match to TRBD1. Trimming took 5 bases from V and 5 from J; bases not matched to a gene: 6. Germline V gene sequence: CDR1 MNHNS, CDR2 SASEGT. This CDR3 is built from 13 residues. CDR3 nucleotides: TGTGCCAGCAGTACAGGGGAGACTAACGAGCAGTACTTC. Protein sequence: CASSTGETNEQYF.

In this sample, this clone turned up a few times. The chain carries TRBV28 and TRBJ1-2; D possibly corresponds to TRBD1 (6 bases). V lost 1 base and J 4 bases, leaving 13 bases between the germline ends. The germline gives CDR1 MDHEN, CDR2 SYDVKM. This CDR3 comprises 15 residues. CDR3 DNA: TGTGCCAGCAGTTTATCCCTGGACAGTCTCTATGGCTACACCTTC. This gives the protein CASSLSLDSLYGYTF.

CDR3 nucleotides: TGCAGTGCTAGAGATAGGGCAGACAGAGAATCACCCCTCCACTTT. This encodes CSARDRADRESPLHF. The chain has TRBV20-1 and TRBJ1-6; D may be TRBD1 (5 bases). V shed 0 bases and J shed 10 bases, with 16 bases lying between them. The CDR3 is made up of 15 amino acids. The germline gives CDR1 DFQATT, CDR2 SNEGSKA (reference sequence).

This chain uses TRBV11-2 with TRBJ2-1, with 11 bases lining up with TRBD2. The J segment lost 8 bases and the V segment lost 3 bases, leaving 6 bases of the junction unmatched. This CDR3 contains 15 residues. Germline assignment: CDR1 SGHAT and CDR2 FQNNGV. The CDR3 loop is CASSFTSGSRDEQFF. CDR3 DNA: TGTGCCAGCAGCTTTACTAGCGGGAGTCGCGATGAGCAGTTCTTC.

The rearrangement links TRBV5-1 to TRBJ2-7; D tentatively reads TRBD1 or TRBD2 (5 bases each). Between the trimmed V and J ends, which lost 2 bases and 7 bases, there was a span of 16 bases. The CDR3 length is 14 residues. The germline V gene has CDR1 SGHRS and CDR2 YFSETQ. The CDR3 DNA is TGCGCCAGCAGCTTTGAGGGGCCGTGGGATGAGCAGTACTTC. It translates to CASSFEGPWDEQYF.

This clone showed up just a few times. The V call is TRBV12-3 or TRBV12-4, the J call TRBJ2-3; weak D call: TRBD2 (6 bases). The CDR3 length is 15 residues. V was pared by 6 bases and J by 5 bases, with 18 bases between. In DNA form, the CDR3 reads TGTGCCAGCAGCCCAGGAGCGGTGGAGGGAGATACGCAGTATTTT. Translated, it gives CASSPGAVEGDTQYF.

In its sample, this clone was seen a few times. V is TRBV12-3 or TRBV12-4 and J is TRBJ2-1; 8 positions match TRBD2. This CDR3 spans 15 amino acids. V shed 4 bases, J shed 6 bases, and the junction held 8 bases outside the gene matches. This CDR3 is CASSSQAGVVNEQFF. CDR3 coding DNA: TGTGCCAGCAGTTCCCAAGCGGGAGTAGTCAATGAGCAGTTCTTC.

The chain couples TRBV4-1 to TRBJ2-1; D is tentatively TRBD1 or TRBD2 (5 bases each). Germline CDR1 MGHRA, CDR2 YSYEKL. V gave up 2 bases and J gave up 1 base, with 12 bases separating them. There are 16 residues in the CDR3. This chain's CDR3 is CASSQTGTDSYNEQFF. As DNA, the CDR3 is TGCGCCAGCAGCCAAACCGGGACGGATTCCTACAATGAGCAGTTCTTC.

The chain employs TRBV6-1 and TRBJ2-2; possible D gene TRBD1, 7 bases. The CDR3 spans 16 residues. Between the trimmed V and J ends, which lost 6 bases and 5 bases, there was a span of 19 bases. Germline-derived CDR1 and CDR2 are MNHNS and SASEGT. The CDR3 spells CASRGGTAQRTGELFF. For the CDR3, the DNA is TGTGCCAGCAGAGGAGGGACAGCCCAGAGGACCGGGGAGCTGTTTTTT.

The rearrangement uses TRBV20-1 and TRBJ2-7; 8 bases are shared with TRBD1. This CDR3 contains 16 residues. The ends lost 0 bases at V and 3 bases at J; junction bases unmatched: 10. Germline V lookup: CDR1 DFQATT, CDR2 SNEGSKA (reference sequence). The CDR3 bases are TGCAGTGCTAGAGATGCCCAGGGGGCGCCCCTCTACGAGCAGTACTTC. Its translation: CSARDAQGAPLYEQYF.

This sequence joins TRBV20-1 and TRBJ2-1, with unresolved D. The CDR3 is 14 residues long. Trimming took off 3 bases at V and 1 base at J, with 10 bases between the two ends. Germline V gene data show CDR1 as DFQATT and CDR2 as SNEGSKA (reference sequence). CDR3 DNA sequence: TGCAGTGCTAGTTTGTCGGTATCCTACAATGAGCAGTTCTTC. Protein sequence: CSASLSVSYNEQFF.

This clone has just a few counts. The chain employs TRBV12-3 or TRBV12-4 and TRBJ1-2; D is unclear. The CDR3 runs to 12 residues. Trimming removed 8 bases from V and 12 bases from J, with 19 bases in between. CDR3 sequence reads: CASGRAPSLDTF. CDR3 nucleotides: TGTGCCAGCGGAAGGGCACCGAGTCTAGACACCTTC.

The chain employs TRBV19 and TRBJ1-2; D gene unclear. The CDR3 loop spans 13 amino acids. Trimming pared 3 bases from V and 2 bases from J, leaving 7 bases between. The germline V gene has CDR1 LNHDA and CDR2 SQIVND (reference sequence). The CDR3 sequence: CASSMMGNYGYTF. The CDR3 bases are TGTGCCAGTAGTATGATGGGAAACTATGGCTACACCTTC.

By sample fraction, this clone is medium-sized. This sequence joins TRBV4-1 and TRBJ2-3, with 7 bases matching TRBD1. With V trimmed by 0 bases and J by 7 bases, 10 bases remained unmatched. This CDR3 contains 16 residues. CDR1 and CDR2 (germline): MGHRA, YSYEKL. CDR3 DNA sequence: TGCGCCAGCAGCCAAGATCTAGGGACAGTGAAAAATACGCAGTATTTT. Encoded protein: CASSQDLGTVKNTQYF.

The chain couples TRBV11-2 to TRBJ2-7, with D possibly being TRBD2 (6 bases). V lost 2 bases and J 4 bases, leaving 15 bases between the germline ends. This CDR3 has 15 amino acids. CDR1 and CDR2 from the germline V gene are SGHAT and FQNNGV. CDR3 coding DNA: TGTGCCAGCAGCTTACGGGTGGACGGAGGGTACGAGCAGTACTTC. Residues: CASSLRVDGGYEQYF. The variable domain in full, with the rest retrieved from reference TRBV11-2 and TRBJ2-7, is EAGVAQSPRYKIIEKRQSVAFWCNPISGHATLYWYQQILGQGPKLLIQFQNNGVVDDSQLPKDRFSAERLKGVDSTLKIQPAKLEDSAVYLCASSLRVDGGYEQYFGPGTRLTVT.

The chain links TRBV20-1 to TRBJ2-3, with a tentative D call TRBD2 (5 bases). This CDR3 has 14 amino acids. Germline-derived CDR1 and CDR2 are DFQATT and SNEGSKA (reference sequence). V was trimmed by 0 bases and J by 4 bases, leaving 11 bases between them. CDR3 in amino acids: CSARDFRGSDTQYF. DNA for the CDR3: TGCAGTGCTAGAGATTTTCGAGGGTCAGATACGCAGTATTTT.

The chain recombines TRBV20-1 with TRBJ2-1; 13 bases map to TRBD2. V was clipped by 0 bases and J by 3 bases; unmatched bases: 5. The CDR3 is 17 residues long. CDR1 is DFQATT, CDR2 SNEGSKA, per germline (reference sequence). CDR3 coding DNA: TGCAGTGCTAGAGATAGGGGACTAGCGGGAAGCTACAATGAGCAGTTCTTC. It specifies CSARDRGLAGSYNEQFF.

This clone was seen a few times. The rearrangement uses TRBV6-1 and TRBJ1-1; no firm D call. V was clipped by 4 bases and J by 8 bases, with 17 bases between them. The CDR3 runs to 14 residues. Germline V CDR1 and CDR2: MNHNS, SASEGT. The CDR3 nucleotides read TGTGCCAGCAGTGTGGAATTATCCCCGGGGGAAGCTTTCTTT. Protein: CASSVELSPGEAFF.